The 9 T cell receptor beta chains given below trace back to one sample, sequenced in a study of T cell responses to AZD1222 COVID-19 vaccine. TCRdb's table, derived via immunoSEQ multiplex PCR, lists solely in-frame clones and lacks some. The sample lists approximately 120,000 clones, about 87% occurring once. Sequenced material: peripheral blood, taken 28 days after the second AZD1222 dose. All receptors come from an adult who received the AZD1222 COVID-19 vaccine.

This chain uses TRBV7-9 with TRBJ2-5; D is possibly TRBD1 or TRBD2 (5 bases each). Trimming took off 3 bases at V and 1 base at J, with 12 bases between the two ends. The CDR3 is 15 amino acids. Germline V gene sequence: CDR1 SEHNR, CDR2 FQNEAQ (reference sequence). The DNA for the CDR3 is TGTGCCAGCAGCTTTAAGAGGGGTGGCCAAGAGACCCAGTACTTC. Translation gives CASSFKRGGQETQYF. The whole variable domain, remainder taken from reference TRBV7-9 and TRBJ2-5, is DTGVSQNPRHKITKRGQNVTFRCDPISEHNRLYWYRQTLGQGPEFLTYFQNEAQLEKSRLLSDRFSAERPKGSFSTLEIQRTEQGDSAMYLCASSFKRGGQETQYFGPGTRLLVL.

The chain uses TRBV30 and TRBJ1-1, with a possible D match to TRBD1 (6 bases). The germline V gene encodes CDR1 GTSNPN and CDR2 SVGIG (reference sequence). The CDR3 runs 12 residues. Trimming stripped 7 bases from V and 6 bases from J, with 15 bases between. Written as DNA, the CDR3 is TGTGCCTCTCAGGGGTGGGAGGCTGAAGCTTTCTTT. It translates to CASQGWEAEAFF.

The chain links TRBV14 to TRBJ2-1; D remains ambiguous. CDR1 and CDR2 (germline): SGHDN, FVKESK. V lost 1 base, J lost 4 bases, and 11 bases lay in between. The CDR3 length is 15 residues. CDR3 residues: CASSQGGSRYNEQFF. In DNA form, the CDR3 reads TGTGCCAGCAGCCAAGGAGGCAGCAGATACAATGAGCAGTTCTTC. Drawing the rest from reference TRBV14 and TRBJ2-1, the complete variable domain is EAGVTQFPSHSVIEKGQTVTLRCDPISGHDNLYWYRRVMGKEIKFLLHFVKESKQDESGMPNNRFLAERTGGTYSTLKVQPAELEDSGVYFCASSQGGSRYNEQFFGPGTRLTVL.

The chain uses TRBV23-1 and TRBJ2-1, with 9 bases matching TRBD2. TRBV23-1 is designated an ORF whose function remains uncertain. Trimming at V came to 0 bases and at J to 1 base, leaving 16 bases not matched to a gene. This CDR3 is 21 amino acids long. The CDR3 reads CASSQSEGAMTAGGSYNEQFF. Written as DNA, the CDR3 is TGCGCCAGCAGTCAATCTGAGGGCGCTATGACGGCGGGAGGGTCCTACAATGAGCAGTTCTTC.

There are a few counts of this clone. The chain uses TRBV3-1 (or the pseudogene TRBV3-2) and TRBJ2-2; maybe TRBD2 (5 bases). V was clipped by 2 bases and J by 9 bases, with 10 bases between them. The CDR3 is made up of 13 amino acids. Germline assignment: CDR1 LGHDT and CDR2 YNNKEL (reference sequence). The DNA for the CDR3 is TGTGCCAGCAGCCAATTAGCGAAACGGGAGCTGTTTTTT. Protein product: CASSQLAKRELFF.

V gene TRBV6-5 combines with J gene TRBJ2-1; TRBD1 is a possible D gene (7 bases). The CDR3 covers 15 residues. The V gene's germline CDR1 is MNHEY and CDR2 SVGAGI. V shed 5 bases and J shed 4 bases, with 15 bases lying between them. CDR3 protein: CASSRGGTVYNEQFF. For the CDR3, the DNA is TGTGCCAGCAGTCGTGGGGGGACAGTTTACAATGAGCAGTTCTTC.

This rearrangement joins TRBV5-6 to TRBJ1-1; a possible D gene is TRBD1 (5 bases). The CDR3 runs to 15 residues. Germline V lookup: CDR1 SGHDT, CDR2 YYEEEE. The V end lost 4 bases, the J end lost 0 bases, and 13 bases lay between the germline ends. CDR3 amino acids: CASSRGERMNTEAFF. The CDR3 bases are TGTGCCAGCAGCAGAGGGGAGAGAATGAACACTGAAGCTTTCTTT.

This rearrangement joins TRBV6-6 to TRBJ1-6, with a tentative D call TRBD1 (5 bases). CDR3 length equals 16 residues. Trimming pared 2 bases from V and 8 bases from J, leaving 16 bases between. The germline V gene has CDR1 MNHNY and CDR2 SVGAGI (reference sequence). The CDR3 DNA reads as TGTGCCAGCAGTTACGCAGAGGGGCGCGGATATTCACCCCTCCACTTT. Translating gives CASSYAEGRGYSPLHF.

This chain links TRBV28 with TRBJ2-5; tentative D call: TRBD2 (6 bases). The germline CDR1 and CDR2 sequences are MDHEN and SYDVKM. The CDR3 runs 14 residues. V was shortened by 8 bases and J by 1 base, with 14 bases between the two germline ends. CDR3 in amino acids: CASRGWRSQETQYF. The CDR3 region has the DNA TGTGCCAGCCGGGGGTGGCGGAGCCAAGAGACCCAGTACTTC.